This T cell receptor beta chain was captured in a study of blood T cell repertoires in COVID-19. This clone was counted a single time. This CDR3 has 15 amino acids. Germline V gene lookup returns CDR1 SGHRS and CDR2 YFSETQ. Trimming stripped 5 bases from V and 3 bases from J, with 16 bases between. Assay used: immunoSEQ multiplex PCR; TCRdb lists only in-frame clones, some missing. This table has some 390,000 clones, approximately 86% appearing once. This TCR was sampled from a human donor in a cohort sampled during active COVID-19. The sequencing sample was made of peripheral blood. The rearrangement uses TRBV5-1 and TRBJ2-3, with D perhaps matching TRBD1 (6 bases). CDR3 sequence (DNA): TGCGCCAGCAGTTTGTGGGACAAGACAACAGATACGCAGTATTTT. Translated, it gives CASSLWDKTTDTQYF.